This T cell receptor beta chain was sequenced during a study of T-cell reconstitution after alpha-beta-depleted transplantation in children. Trimming removed 4 bases from V and 0 bases from J, with 8 bases in between. From germline, CDR1 is SGHRS and CDR2 YFSETQ. This CDR3 spans 13 amino acids. Molecular barcoding with unique molecular identifiers was used for the TCRbeta library. TCRdb ran MiXCR on the PCR reads and lists one entry per CDR3 protein. The sample holds around 450,000 distinct CDR3 sequences; around two fifths are singletons and the top ten take 27%. The receptor comes from a girl between 2 and 10 years old with aplastic anemia, due to receive a stem cell transplant. Source: PBMCs, taken before TCRalphabeta/CD19-depleted stem cell transplant. The genes are TRBV5-1 and TRBJ2-7; D not resolved. CDR3 region: CASSHDPSYEQYF. The CDR3 DNA reads TGCGCCAGCAGCCACGACCCCTCCTACGAGCAGTACTTC. The variable domain in full, with the rest retrieved from reference TRBV5-1 and TRBJ2-7, is KAGVTQTPRYLIKTRGQQVTLSCSPISGHRSVSWYQQTPGQGLQFLFEYFSETQRNKGNFPGRFSGRQFSNSRSEMNVSTLELGDSALYLCASSHDPSYEQYFGPGTRLTVT.